This is a list of T cell receptor beta chains from one sample in a study of early T cells in non-severe SARS-CoV-2 infection. One entry per CDR3 protein results from TCRdb running MiXCR on the 5' RACE reads. The sample lists some 61,000 distinct CDR3 sequences; over 7% were seen once. Sequenced sample: whole blood. These receptors originate from an adult who was a healthcare worker with PCR-confirmed SARS-CoV-2 infection or an uninfected control (not recorded which). The CDR3 runs from the conserved cysteine through the conserved F or W. D genes are given only for firm matches. Rows may omit the clone size; those that give it use once, few, many or a size class.

d_gene,v_gene,len,j_gene,abundance,CDR3aa,CDR3nt
TRBD1,TRBV27,13,TRBJ1-2,-,CASSLAGGGGYTF,TGTGCCAGCAGTTTGGCAGGGGGCGGTGGCTACACCTTC
-,TRBV30,15,TRBJ1-3,many,CAWSRDPASGNTIYF,TGTGCCTGGAGTAGGGACCCAGCCAGTGGAAACACCATATATTTT
TRBD2,TRBV5-1,15,TRBJ2-4,-,CASSLGRGSKNIQYF,TGCGCCAGCAGCTTAGGGCGGGGGTCCAAAAACATTCAGTACTTC
-,TRBV11-2,14,TRBJ2-7,few,CASSLWSGAYEQYF,TGTGCCAGCAGCTTATGGTCAGGTGCCTACGAGCAGTACTTC
-,TRBV5-4,14,TRBJ2-7,-,CASSPRGASYEQYF,TGTGCCAGCAGCCCCCGAGGGGCCTCCTACGAGCAGTACTTC
TRBD1,TRBV4-1,17,TRBJ2-2,-,CASSRGTAGVNTGELFF,TGCGCCAGCAGCCGAGGGACAGCCGGGGTGAACACCGGGGAGCTGTTTTTT
-,TRBV6-1,15,TRBJ1-4,many,CASSEASGVAEKLFF,TGTGCCAGCAGTGAAGCGAGCGGGGTAGCAGAAAAACTGTTTTTT
-,TRBV2,16,TRBJ2-4,few,CASSAPGGLAKNIQYF,TGTGCCAGCAGTGCTCCCGGGGGGCTAGCCAAAAACATTCAGTACTTC
TRBD1,TRBV9,17,TRBJ2-3,few,CASSVAGTGGPTDTQYF,TGTGCCAGCAGCGTGGCCGGGACAGGGGGTCCGACAGATACGCAGTATTTT
-,TRBV6-1,12,TRBJ2-1,many,CASSAPQNEQFF,TGTGCCAGCAGTGCCCCCCAAAATGAGCAGTTCTTC
-,TRBV12-3/TRBV12-4,18,TRBJ2-7,many,CASRVPKRRATPYYEQYF,TGTGCCAGCAGAGTCCCAAAGCGCCGGGCCACTCCGTACTACGAGCAGTACTTC
-,TRBV11-2,12,TRBJ2-3,few,CASSVSPDTQYF,TGTGCCAGCAGCGTATCGCCGGATACGCAGTATTTT
-,TRBV7-9,11,TRBJ2-7,few,CASSNYGEQYF,TGTGCCAGCAGTAATTACGGCGAGCAGTACTTC
-,TRBV6-5,14,TRBJ1-1,many,CASSRDLSNTEAFF,TGTGCCAGCAGTAGGGACCTGTCCAACACTGAAGCTTTCTTT
-,TRBV29-1,13,TRBJ2-5,many,CSGATTAEETQYF,TGCAGCGGTGCAACGACGGCAGAAGAGACCCAGTACTTC
-,TRBV5-1,19,TRBJ1-3,few,CASSLGSGGSLSSGNTIYF,TGCGCCAGCAGCTTGGGGTCCGGTGGCAGCCTAAGCTCTGGAAACACCATATATTTT
TRBD1,TRBV18,13,TRBJ1-4,few,CASSPGQDEKLFF,TGTGCCAGCTCACCGGGACAGGATGAAAAACTGTTTTTT
TRBD1,TRBV9,15,TRBJ1-1,many,CASSVVTGAGTEAFF,TGTGCCAGCAGCGTAGTAACAGGGGCGGGCACTGAAGCTTTCTTT
-,TRBV10-3,15,TRBJ2-7,-,CAIAEGGRGTYEQYF,TGTGCCATCGCTGAAGGCGGCAGAGGGACCTACGAGCAGTACTTC